This entry lists 11 T cell receptor beta chains sequenced from one sample in a study of cytomegalovirus exposure and HLA in healthy donors. Amplification used 60 Vbeta primers and 13 Jbeta primers. The data were produced by immunoSEQ multiplex PCR, yet TCRdb's version contains in-frame clones alone and is incomplete. The sample has approximately 80,000 clones, around 72% seen once. Material: PBMCs. Receptors were obtained from a woman in her thirties or forties in good health and CMV-seropositive.

This clone appeared a few times. As the CDR3 is not closed by the conserved phenylalanine or tryptophan, this likely results from a read error. Here the CDR3 reads CSSEGGGYTV. The CDR3 region has the DNA TGCAGCTCCGAAGGGGGTGGCTACACCGTC. The V call is TRBV29-1, the J call TRBJ1-2; TRBD1 is a possible D gene (6 bases). The CDR3 is 10 residues long. The ends were cut back, 8 bases at V and 7 bases at J, with 11 bases in the middle. Germline assignment: CDR1 SQVTM and CDR2 ANQGSEA.

In DNA, the CDR3 is TGTGCCTGGGACAGAGGATACGAGCAGTACTTC. Residues: CAWDRGYEQYF. This chain connects TRBV30 to TRBJ2-7; TRBD1 might be the D (5 bases). The germline V gene encodes CDR1 GTSNPN and CDR2 SVGIG (reference sequence). This CDR3 region has 11 residues. The V end lost 5 bases, the J end lost 4 bases, and 9 bases lay between the germline ends.

A few counts support this clone. The chain carries TRBV9 and TRBJ2-7, with TRBD1 as a possible D gene (6 bases). CDR1 and CDR2 from the germline V gene are SGDLS and YYNGEE. The CDR3 extends over 13 amino acids. V gave up 4 bases and J gave up 4 bases, with 12 bases separating them. This CDR3 reads CASSRNTGYEQYF. The CDR3 DNA follows: TGTGCCAGCAGCAGGAACACAGGGTACGAGCAGTACTTC.

The chain links TRBV25-1 to TRBJ1-1; D unclear. The V gene lost 6 bases and the J gene lost 4 bases, with 6 bases spanning the gap. The germline CDR1 and CDR2 sequences are MGHDK and SYGVNS. The CDR3 is 11 residues long. The CDR3 reads CASRASTEAFF. Here the CDR3 DNA reads TGTGCCAGCAGAGCAAGCACTGAAGCTTTCTTT.

This sequence joins TRBV27 and TRBJ2-1; 7 nucleotides match TRBD2. The germline V gene has CDR1 MNHEY and CDR2 SMNVEV (reference sequence). With V trimmed by 1 base and J by 4 bases, 13 bases remained unmatched. The CDR3 runs 18 residues. CDR3 nucleotides: TGTGCCAGCAGTTTATACGGGCGGGGGTTGTCGGGGTACAATGAGCAGTTCTTC. This encodes CASSLYGRGLSGYNEQFF.

V usage is TRBV5-1 and J usage is TRBJ2-3; 8 bases line up with TRBD1. CDR1 is SGHRS, CDR2 YFSETQ, per germline. There are 14 residues in the CDR3. J lost 4 bases, V lost 3 bases, and 4 bases had no gene match. CDR3 DNA sequence: TGCGCCAGCAGCTGGGCAGGGGGCGCAGATACGCAGTATTTT. Residues: CASSWAGGADTQYF.

This sequence joins TRBV4-3 and TRBJ1-4; D not resolved. The CDR3 has 15 amino acids. Germline-derived CDR1 and CDR2 are LGHNA and YSLEER. V gave up 2 bases and J gave up 5 bases, with 12 bases separating them. The CDR3 is CASSQPTGGNEKLFF. For the CDR3, the DNA is TGCGCCAGCAGCCAACCTACCGGAGGCAATGAAAAACTGTTTTTT.

The rearrangement joins TRBV18 to TRBJ1-1; 8 bases map to TRBD1. The CDR3 totals 15 residues. The germline V gene encodes CDR1 KGHSH and CDR2 LQKENI. Trimming at V came to 3 bases and at J to 4 bases, leaving 7 bases not matched to a gene. The CDR3 is CASSPGRGRITEAFF. The DNA for the CDR3 is TGTGCCAGCTCACCTGGCAGGGGGCGGATCACTGAAGCTTTCTTT. Complete variable domain (other parts from reference TRBV18 and TRBJ1-1): NAGVMQNPRHLVRRRGQEARLRCSPMKGHSHVYWYRQLPEEGLKFMVYLQKENIIDESGMPKERFSAEFPKEGPSILRIQQVVRGDSAAYFCASSPGRGRITEAFFGQGTRLTVV.

V gene TRBV2 combines with J gene TRBJ1-2, with a weak D call TRBD1 (6 bases). Trimming pared 3 bases from V and 5 bases from J, leaving 7 bases between. Germline V gene sequence: CDR1 SNHLY, CDR2 FYNNEI. The CDR3 contains 12 residues. The CDR3 sequence is CASSDRGYGYTF. The CDR3 DNA sequence: TGTGCCAGCAGTGATAGGGGGTATGGCTACACCTTC. Together with reference TRBV2 and TRBJ1-2, the CDR3 gives the full variable domain: EPEVTQTPSHQVTQMGQEVILRCVPISNHLYFYWYRQILGQKVEFLVSFYNNEISEKSEIFDDQFSVERPDGSNFTLKIRSTKLEDSAMYFCASSDRGYGYTFGSGTRLTVV.

This clone has just one count. The genes are TRBV19 and TRBJ1-5; D is ambiguous. Germline loops: CDR1 LNHDA, CDR2 SQIVND (reference sequence). The germline V and J ends were trimmed by 5 bases and 4 bases, with 21 bases remaining between them. The CDR3 contains 17 residues. CDR3 sequence: CASSAAFVSGDNQPQHF. DNA for the CDR3: TGTGCCAGTAGTGCCGCATTCGTTTCCGGGGATAATCAGCCCCAGCATTTT.

The chain links TRBV6-1 to TRBJ2-3, with 7 bases matching TRBD1. This CDR3 spans 15 amino acids. J gave up 0 bases and V 5 bases, and 5 bases lay outside the gene matches. Germline V gene data show CDR1 as MNHNS and CDR2 as SASEGT. DNA for the CDR3: TGTGCCAGCAGTCTCCGGGACAGAAGCACAGATACGCAGTATTTT. This gives the protein CASSLRDRSTDTQYF.